Listed here are 29 T cell receptor beta chains from one sample, sequenced in a study of cytomegalovirus exposure and HLA in healthy donors. Primers included in the PCR were 60 Vbeta and 13 Jbeta primers. Some clones are missing from TCRdb's copy, which holds only in-frame ones; the method was immunoSEQ multiplex PCR. The sample contains 140,000 or so clones, roughly four fifths of which appear only once. The sequencing input was PBMCs. All receptors come from a woman aged 55-70 years in good health and CMV-seropositive.

This chain connects TRBV5-6 to TRBJ1-5, with D possibly matching TRBD1 (6 bases). The CDR3 loop spans 14 amino acids. CDR1 and CDR2 (germline): SGHDT, YYEEEE. The V end lost 4 bases, the J end lost 6 bases, and 14 bases lay between the germline ends. This chain's CDR3 is CASSAYRRGQPQHF. The CDR3 DNA is TGTGCCAGCAGCGCTTACCGCAGGGGTCAGCCCCAGCATTTT.

The J gene is TRBJ2-5, the V gene TRBV7-2; weak D call: TRBD2 (6 bases). The CDR3 extends over 14 amino acids. CDR1 and CDR2 (germline): SGHTA, FQGNSA. V gave up 1 base and J gave up 1 base, with 7 bases separating them. The CDR3 is CASSLGGIQETQYF. DNA of the CDR3: TGTGCCAGCAGCTTAGGCGGGATCCAAGAGACCCAGTACTTC.

The V and J genes are TRBV7-2 and TRBJ2-5, with D possibly matching TRBD1 (5 bases). This CDR3 region has 13 residues. Germline CDR1 is SGHTA and CDR2 is FQGNSA. Trimming took 5 bases from V and 1 from J, leaving 8 bases between them. The CDR3 loop is CASSRQPQETQYF. Here the CDR3 DNA reads TGTGCCAGCAGCCGACAGCCCCAAGAGACCCAGTACTTC.

This chain joins TRBV5-1 and TRBJ2-3; 8 nucleotides agree with TRBD2. CDR1 is SGHRS, CDR2 YFSETQ, per germline. Losses at the gene ends were 4 bases for V and 4 bases for J; bases not matched to a gene: 26. The CDR3 covers 21 residues. In DNA form, the CDR3 reads TGCGCCAGCAGCCTGGGGGCCGGACTAGCCCCAACACAGCCATCGCCAGATACGCAGTATTTT. Translating it yields CASSLGAGLAPTQPSPDTQYF.

The chain joins TRBV4-3 to TRBJ1-3, with D maybe TRBD1 (6 bases). The CDR3 extends over 17 amino acids. CDR1 and CDR2 from the germline V gene are LGHNA and YSLEER. Between the trimmed V and J ends, which lost 4 bases and 1 base, there was a span of 17 bases. The CDR3 coding sequence is TGCGCCAGCAGCCCGTCGGACAGAGAGTCTTCTGGAAACACCATATATTTT. It encodes CASSPSDRESSGNTIYF.

The V gene is TRBV7-2, the J gene TRBJ2-5, with 8 bases aligning to TRBD1. Germline CDR1 and CDR2: SGHTA and FQGNSA. The trim removed 5 bases at V and 4 bases at J, leaving 3 bases unmatched. CDR3 length: 13 residues. This CDR3 is CASSGRGLETQYF. The DNA for the CDR3 is TGTGCCAGCAGCGGCAGGGGGCTAGAGACCCAGTACTTC.

This chain joins TRBV7-2 and TRBJ2-5; TRBD2 matches 9 bases. J was trimmed by 2 bases and V by 7 bases; bases with no gene match: 2. This CDR3 is built from 13 residues. In germline, CDR1 is SGHTA, CDR2 FQGNSA. Here the CDR3 reads CASNSGRQETQYF. The CDR3 nucleotides read TGTGCCAGCAATAGCGGGAGACAAGAGACCCAGTACTTC.

This chain connects TRBV7-3 to TRBJ2-3; D is possibly TRBD1 (5 bases). The length of the CDR3 is 13 residues. Germline CDR1 SGHTA, CDR2 FQGTGA. V dropped 2 bases and J dropped 4 bases, with 7 bases sitting between them. In nucleotides, the CDR3 is TGTGCCAGCAGCTTAGACAGCTCAGATACGCAGTATTTT. This gives the protein CASSLDSSDTQYF.

V and J are TRBV6-1 and TRBJ1-1, with D unclear. The CDR3 runs to 16 residues. Germline lookup yields CDR1 MNHNS and CDR2 SASEGT. Trimming took 1 base from V and 4 from J, leaving 16 bases between them. The CDR3 coding sequence is TGTGCCAGCAGTGAAGAGATGAGAGGGTTGGGCACTGAAGCTTTCTTT. This translates into CASSEEMRGLGTEAFF.

This chain links TRBV28 with TRBJ2-7; possible D gene TRBD2, 6 bases. Trimming took off 4 bases at V and 2 bases at J, with 24 bases between the two ends. Germline lookup yields CDR1 MDHEN and CDR2 SYDVKM. The CDR3 covers 18 residues. DNA of the CDR3: TGTGCCAGCAGTTCACCACCCGGACGGGGGAGTTTCCCCTACGAGCAGTACTTC. Its protein is CASSSPPGRGSFPYEQYF.

The rearrangement joins TRBV6-1 to TRBJ2-1; TRBD2 matches at 10 bases. The J segment lost 9 bases and the V segment lost 7 bases, leaving 9 bases of the junction unmatched. Per germline, CDR1 MNHNS and CDR2 SASEGT. This CDR3 comprises 14 residues. The CDR3 reads CASKELAGRGEQFF. The CDR3 DNA is TGTGCCAGCAAAGAACTAGCGGGGAGGGGTGAGCAGTTCTTC.

This clone was detected only once. The CDR3 sequence is CASSYGGTGSYEQYF. In DNA form, the CDR3 reads TGCGCCAGCAGCTACGGCGGGACAGGCTCCTACGAGCAGTACTTC. The J gene is TRBJ2-7, the V gene TRBV5-1; 8 positions match TRBD1. CDR1 SGHRS and CDR2 YFSETQ come from the germline V gene. This CDR3 comprises 15 residues. V lost 3 bases, J lost 0 bases, and 5 bases stayed unmatched.

The chain is built from TRBV5-4 and TRBJ1-4; D ambiguous. The V end was cut by 4 bases, the J end by 2 bases, with 12 bases between. Germline CDR1 reads SGHNT; CDR2 reads YYREEE (reference sequence). The CDR3 is 15 residues long. In DNA form, the CDR3 reads TGTGCCAGCAGCCCGTCTCCGGGGACTAATGAAAAACTGTTTTTT. Translation gives CASSPSPGTNEKLFF.

This clone was seen just once. V gene TRBV27 combines with J gene TRBJ2-1; perhaps TRBD1 as D (7 bases). The ends were cut back, 1 base at V and 8 bases at J, with 15 bases in the middle. This CDR3 is built from 15 residues. The germline V gene encodes CDR1 MNHEY and CDR2 SMNVEV (reference sequence). The CDR3 bases are TGTGCCAGCAGTTTATGGGCGGGACAGACCCATGAGCAGTTCTTC. It encodes CASSLWAGQTHEQFF.

This rearrangement joins TRBV9 to TRBJ1-1; D not resolved. This CDR3 region has 15 residues. The V end was cut by 3 bases, the J end by 7 bases, with 19 bases between. CDR1 SGDLS and CDR2 YYNGEE come from the germline V gene. CDR3 amino acids: CASSAGPRVFGEAFF. CDR3 nucleotide sequence: TGTGCCAGCAGCGCCGGTCCCCGAGTCTTCGGTGAAGCTTTCTTT.

The chain has TRBV6-5 and TRBJ1-2; 7 bases line up with TRBD1. The V and J ends lost 2 bases and 5 bases, in that order; junction bases with no gene match: 5. Germline CDR1 is MNHEY and CDR2 is SVGAGI. The CDR3 spans 14 residues. As DNA, the CDR3 is TGTGCCAGCAGTTACGACAGGGCACGGTATGGCTACACCTTC. Translation gives CASSYDRARYGYTF.

V is TRBV19 and J is TRBJ1-1, with D uncertain. Trimming shortened V by 1 base and J by 3 bases, and 9 bases separated the two germline ends. This CDR3 has 14 residues. Germline lookup yields CDR1 LNHDA and CDR2 SQIVND (reference sequence). The CDR3 loop reads CASSIGTTDTEAFF. The CDR3 region has the DNA TGTGCCAGTAGTATAGGAACCACGGACACTGAAGCTTTCTTT.

The rearrangement uses TRBV4-3 and TRBJ2-2, with 8 nucleotides matching TRBD1. CDR3 size: 14 residues. CDR1 LGHNA and CDR2 YSLEER come from the germline V gene. V trimming: 4 bases; J trimming: 6 bases; junction bases outside the gene matches: 4. The CDR3 DNA is TGCGCCAGCAGCCCCGGGACAGGTCCCGGGGAGCTGTTTTTT. Its translation is CASSPGTGPGELFF.

The chain carries TRBV5-4 and TRBJ2-7, with D possibly being TRBD2 (6 bases). The germline V and J ends were trimmed by 1 base and 1 base, with 24 bases remaining between them. CDR1 SGHNT and CDR2 YYREEE come from the germline V gene (reference sequence). The CDR3 is made up of 19 amino acids. CDR3 nucleotides: TGTGCCAGCAGCTTGAATGACGTGGGCGGGGTAGGTCTTTCCTACGAGCAGTACTTC. Translated, it gives CASSLNDVGGVGLSYEQYF.

This sequence joins TRBV18 and TRBJ2-7, with TRBD1 matching over 8 bases. Germline V gene data show CDR1 as KGHSH and CDR2 as LQKENI. The CDR3 totals 14 residues. Trimming at V came to 3 bases and at J to 2 bases, leaving 3 bases not matched to a gene. As DNA, the CDR3 is TGTGCCAGCTCACCTTTGGACAGGGCCTACGAGCAGTACTTC. Translation: CASSPLDRAYEQYF.

This clone was detected only once. The rearrangement joins TRBV5-6 to TRBJ2-3; unclear D gene. The CDR3 covers 14 residues. V was pared by 7 bases and J by 2 bases, with 14 bases between. The germline V gene encodes CDR1 SGHDT and CDR2 YYEEEE. The DNA for the CDR3 is TGTGCCAGCCTCTTCTCGGAGACCACAGATACGCAGTATTTT. It encodes CASLFSETTDTQYF.

The V and J genes are TRBV6-5 and TRBJ2-5; 13 nucleotides align to TRBD2. V gave up 6 bases and J gave up 4 bases; unmatched junction bases: 5. The CDR3 totals 15 residues. In germline, CDR1 is MNHEY, CDR2 SVGAGI. CDR3 amino acids: CASSGLAGEGETQYF. DNA of the CDR3: TGTGCCAGCAGCGGACTAGCGGGAGAAGGAGAGACCCAGTACTTC.

DNA for the CDR3: TGTGCCAGCACCCGACAGGGACCCTCTGGGGCCAACGTCCTGACTTTC. This encodes CASTRQGPSGANVLTF. V gene TRBV4-2 combines with J gene TRBJ2-6; 7 nucleotides match TRBD1. The germline V gene has CDR1 LGHNA and CDR2 YNFKEQ. The trim removed 7 bases at V and 0 bases at J, leaving 6 bases unmatched. The CDR3 length is 16 residues.

As to this clone: Germline is not matched at one junction end, which may reflect a read error. The rearrangement joins TRBV18 to TRBJ2-7; 9 positions match TRBD1. Germline loops: CDR1 KGHSH, CDR2 LQKENI. The CDR3 has 14 residues. The CDR3 bases are TGTGCCAGCTCTCCACAGGGGGCCACCTACGAGCAGTACTTC. As protein: CASSPQGATYEQYF.

Here the CDR3 reads CASSSREAGDYEQYF. The CDR3 DNA reads as TGTGCCAGCAGTTCACGGGAAGCGGGAGACTACGAGCAGTACTTC. The V and J genes are TRBV6-5 and TRBJ2-7, with TRBD2 matching over 8 bases. Per germline, CDR1 MNHEY and CDR2 SVGAGI. The V gene end was trimmed by 4 bases and the J gene end by 3 bases; junction bases not matched to a gene: 8. This CDR3 is built from 15 residues.

The chain is built from TRBV7-9 and TRBJ1-2, with D unresolved. CDR3 length: 14 residues. Trimming cost V 4 bases and J 8 bases, with 17 bases left between them. In germline, CDR1 is SEHNR, CDR2 FQNEAQ (reference sequence). The CDR3 sequence is CASSSDQGGMGYTF. The CDR3 nucleotides are TGTGCCAGCAGCTCGGACCAAGGAGGTATGGGCTACACCTTC.

J is TRBJ2-3 and V is TRBV19; 8 bases line up with TRBD2. Germline CDR1 reads LNHDA; CDR2 reads SQIVND (reference sequence). The V gene end was trimmed by 5 bases and the J gene end by 11 bases; junction bases not matched to a gene: 15. The CDR3 has 15 amino acids. DNA for the CDR3: TGTGCCAGTAGTCCCCCGGGACTAGAGGACAGAAGGCAGTATTTT. Translation gives CASSPPGLEDRRQYF.

CDR3 protein: CASSSSYTGELFF. Written as DNA, the CDR3 is TGCGCCAGCAGCTCTTCCTACACCGGGGAGCTGTTTTTT. The J gene is TRBJ2-2, the V gene TRBV5-1; no firm D call. Germline-derived CDR1 and CDR2 are SGHRS and YFSETQ. The CDR3 runs 13 residues. Trimming shortened V by 3 bases and J by 3 bases, and 6 bases separated the two germline ends.

The V gene is TRBV4-3, the J gene TRBJ2-3; a weak D match, TRBD2 (7 bases). CDR3 size: 15 residues. V shed 4 bases and J shed 2 bases, with 13 bases lying between them. The germline V gene has CDR1 LGHNA and CDR2 YSLEER. CDR3 coding DNA: TGCGCCAGCAGCCTCGGGGGGCGGGCCACAGATACGCAGTATTTT. Its protein is CASSLGGRATDTQYF.